The sequence of this T cell receptor beta chain was determined in a study of shared clonotypes between healthy human individuals. The method was immunoSEQ multiplex PCR; TCRdb's version includes in-frame clones alone and lacks a portion of them. The data contain approximately 470,000 clones, over 70% of them singletons. The sample consisted of PBMCs. The sequence came from a woman between 40 and 55 years old in good health. Some clones in this sample may be carry-over from other donors' samples.

Here the CDR3 reads CSAHWWNEQFF. The CDR3 DNA reads as TGCAGTGCCCATTGGTGGAATGAGCAGTTCTTC. V and J are TRBV20-1 and TRBJ2-1; D gene uncertain. Germline V CDR1 and CDR2: DFQATT, SNEGSKA (reference sequence). The CDR3 is 11 amino acids. V lost 6 bases and J 7 bases, leaving 10 bases between the germline ends.